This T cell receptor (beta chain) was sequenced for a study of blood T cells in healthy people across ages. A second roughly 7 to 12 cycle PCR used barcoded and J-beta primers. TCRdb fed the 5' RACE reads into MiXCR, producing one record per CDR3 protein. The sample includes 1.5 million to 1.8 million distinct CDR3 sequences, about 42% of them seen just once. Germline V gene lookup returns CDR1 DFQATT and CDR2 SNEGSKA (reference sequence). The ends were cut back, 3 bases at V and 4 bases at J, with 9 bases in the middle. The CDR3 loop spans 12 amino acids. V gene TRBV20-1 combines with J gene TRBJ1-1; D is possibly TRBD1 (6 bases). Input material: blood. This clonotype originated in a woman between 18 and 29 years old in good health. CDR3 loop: CSASQGTTEAFF. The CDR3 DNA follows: TGCAGTGCTAGTCAGGGGACCACTGAAGCTTTCTTT.